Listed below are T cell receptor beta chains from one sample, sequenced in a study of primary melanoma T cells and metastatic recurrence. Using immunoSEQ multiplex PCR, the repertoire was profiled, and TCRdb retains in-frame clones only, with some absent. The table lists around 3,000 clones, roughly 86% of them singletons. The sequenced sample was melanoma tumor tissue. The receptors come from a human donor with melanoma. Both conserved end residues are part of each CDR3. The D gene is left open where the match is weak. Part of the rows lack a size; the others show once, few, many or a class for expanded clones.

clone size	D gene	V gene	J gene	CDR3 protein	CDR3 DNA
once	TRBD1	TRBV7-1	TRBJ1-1	CASSPHRGLGTEAFF	TGTGCCAGCAGCCCTCACAGGGGATTGGGGACTGAAGCTTTCTTT
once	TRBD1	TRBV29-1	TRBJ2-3	CSVDTPLGQGASNPSTDTQYF	TGCAGCGTTGATACCCCTTTGGGACAGGGGGCTAGTAATCCCTCCACAGATACGCAGTATTTT
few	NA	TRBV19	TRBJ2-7	CASSPLEGTAHEQYF	TGTGCCAGTAGTCCCCTTGAGGGGACTGCACACGAGCAGTACTTC
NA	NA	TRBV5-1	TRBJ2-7	CASSLPTGTSSYEQYF	TGCGCCAGCAGCTTGCCAACAGGGACGAGCTCCTACGAGCAGTACTTC
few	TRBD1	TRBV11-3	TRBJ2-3	CASNSGQGTDTQYF	TGTGCCAGCAACAGTGGACAGGGAACAGATACGCAGTATTTT
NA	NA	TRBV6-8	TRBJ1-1	CASKFDFTDNTEAFF	TGTGCCAGCAAGTTTGATTTCACGGACAACACTGAAGCTTTCTTT
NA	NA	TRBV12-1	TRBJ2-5	CASSLRGTGTSGGWETQYF	TGTGCCAGCAGCTTGAGGGGCACCGGGACTAGCGGGGGCTGGGAGACCCAGTACTTC
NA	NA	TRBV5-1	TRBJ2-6	CASSFGGTGANVLTF	TGCGCCAGCAGCTTTGGAGGCACTGGGGCCAACGTCCTGACTTTC
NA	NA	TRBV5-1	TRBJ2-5	CASSLGSGLTQETQYF	TGCGCCAGCAGCTTGGGCTCTGGACTGACCCAAGAGACCCAGTACTTC
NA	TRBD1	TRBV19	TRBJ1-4	CASSGQGNEKLFF	TGTGCCAGTAGCGGACAGGGGAATGAAAAACTGTTTTTT
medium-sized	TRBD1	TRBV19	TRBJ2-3	CASSSGTDPTDTQYF	TGTGCCAGTAGTTCCGGGACAGACCCAACAGATACGCAGTATTTT
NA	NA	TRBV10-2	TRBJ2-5	CASSLGFQETQYF	TGCGCCAGCAGTCTAGGGTTCCAAGAGACCCAGTACTTC
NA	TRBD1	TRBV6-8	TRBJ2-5	CASSTSWTGGDETQYF	TGTGCCAGCAGCACCTCCTGGACAGGGGGCGACGAGACCCAGTACTTC
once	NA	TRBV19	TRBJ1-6	CASKSGRTSYSPLHF	TGTGCCAGTAAATCAGGGAGGACTTCTTATTCACCCCTCCACTTT
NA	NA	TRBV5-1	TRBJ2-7	CASSLGGASYEQYF	TGCGCCAGCAGCTTGGGGGGAGCCTCCTACGAGCAGTACTTC
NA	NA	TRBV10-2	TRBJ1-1	CASSEYQNTEAFF	TGCGCCAGCAGTGAATATCAGAACACTGAAGCTTTCTTT
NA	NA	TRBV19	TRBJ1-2	CASSISTGQPPGYGYTF	TGTGCCAGTAGTATTTCAACCGGGCAGCCACCGGGCTATGGCTACACCTTC
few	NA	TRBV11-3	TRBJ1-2	CASSSGGVDGANYGYTF	TGTGCCAGCAGCTCGGGTGGGGTGGACGGAGCTAACTATGGCTACACCTTC